The following is a TCR beta chain sequence with its context. What this receptor recognizes is not known. The record has no base qualities; no much larger clone is one base away. The germline ends are 12 bases apart after V is trimmed by 2 bases and J by 1 base. Including cysteine and phenylalanine, the CDR3 has 15 amino acids. Here the CDR3 DNA is all that survives: 45 bases in frame from base 1. The germline V gene supplies CDR1 SGHDT and CDR2 YYEEEE. TCRbeta CDR3 regions were profiled by bias-controlled multiplex PCR amplification of genomic DNA with the immunoSEQ Assay. The published analysis was carried out like this. The absolute abundance of each unique TCRbeta CDR3 region was quantified after sequences were collapsed and filtered. Differential abundance was tested with a binomial (Fisher-equivalent) model and with a beta-binomial model adding time-dependent variance fitted from healthy donors. Clones with fewer than 5 combined templates were removed, and differential abundance was called for clones with a Benjamini-Hochberg FDR below 0.01. The form v = (b*log(k)+a)^2 was used to model beta-binomial variance as a function of total template count across the two samples. What TCRdb holds here is the immuneACCESS table cut down to in-frame rearrangements. Part of the clones is not present; checked against another copy, under half of the missing clones reflect an unresolved V gene, and the others are unexplained. The DNA gave D and trimming, while V, J and clone size come from that table. Across this sample there are about 110,000 clones, with 88% seen only once. The top ten hold 6.5% to 9% of the sample.

This sample was taken from a study of identifying expanded T cells in peripheral blood (dated by TCRdb to about 2019). For the study in its entirety: Technical replicates were generated by sequencing separate aliquots of the same genomic DNA pool, with four replicates compared pairwise.

No immune events, such as infections, were documented for the healthy donors during the collection period. To calibrate time-dependent variance in a beta-binomial model of T-cell clone differential abundance, blood repertoires from healthy donors were used as a training cohort. There were about 10 healthy donors in the training cohort, of whom 3 were female and 7 were male. Donor ages ranged from about 29 to 65 years, with an average of around 45 years. Whole blood was collected from each healthy donor at three time points spaced roughly two weeks apart and obtained from a commercial supplier. For immunosequencing, genomic DNA was extracted from unsorted whole blood. Overall study outcomes, separate from this receptor: The binomial model flagged approximately 1.2 differentially abundant clones between technical replicates, compared with about 16 over about 2 weeks and 19 over approximately four weeks. In all healthy donors, the variance in clone template counts between samples taken two to three weeks apart rose significantly as total template count increased. It was expected by the authors that biological variance in healthy repertoires might increase further over much longer intervals, such as months to years. Across all healthy-donor time intervals, the beta-binomial model significantly lowered both the number of clones called differentially abundant and the false-positive rate.

This receptor was taken from a person aged 18 to 75 in good health. Sequenced: blood. The rearranged chain carries TRBV5-6 and TRBJ2-5; TRBD1 is a weak D gene call, 5 bases matching. The DNA sequence reads TGTGCCAGCAGCTTTGGCGGACACCTCCAAGAGACCCAGTACTTC. It codes for CASSFGGHLQETQYF.